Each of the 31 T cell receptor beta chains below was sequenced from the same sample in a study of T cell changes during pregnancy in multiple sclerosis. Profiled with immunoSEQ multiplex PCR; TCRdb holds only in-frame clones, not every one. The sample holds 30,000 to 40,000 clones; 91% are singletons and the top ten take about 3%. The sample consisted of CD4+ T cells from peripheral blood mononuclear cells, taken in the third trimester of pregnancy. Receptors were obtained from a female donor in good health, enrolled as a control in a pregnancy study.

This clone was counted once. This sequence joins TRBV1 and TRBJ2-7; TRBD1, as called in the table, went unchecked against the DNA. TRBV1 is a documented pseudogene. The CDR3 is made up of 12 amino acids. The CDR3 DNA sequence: TGCACCAGCAGCCAAGCGCCCAGGGAGCAGTACTTC. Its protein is CTSSQAPREQYF.

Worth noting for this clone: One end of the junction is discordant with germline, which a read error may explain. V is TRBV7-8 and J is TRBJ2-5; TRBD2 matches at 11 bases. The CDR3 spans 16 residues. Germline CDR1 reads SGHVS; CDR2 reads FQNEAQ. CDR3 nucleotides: TGTGCCAGCAGATTAGCGGGTTTAGCGGGGGGGGAGACCCAGTACTTC. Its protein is CASRLAGLAGGETQYF.

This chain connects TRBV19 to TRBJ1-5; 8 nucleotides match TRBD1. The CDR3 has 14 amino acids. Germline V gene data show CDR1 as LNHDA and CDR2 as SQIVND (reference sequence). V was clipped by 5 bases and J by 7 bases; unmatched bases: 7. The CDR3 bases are TGTGCCAGTAGTGTGGACAGGGACGGACAGCCCCAGCATTTT. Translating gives CASSVDRDGQPQHF.

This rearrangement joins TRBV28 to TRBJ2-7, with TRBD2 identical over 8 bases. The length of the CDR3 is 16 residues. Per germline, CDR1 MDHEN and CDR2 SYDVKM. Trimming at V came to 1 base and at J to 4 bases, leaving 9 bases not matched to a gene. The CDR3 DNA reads TGTGCCAGCAGTTTATTTGGGGCGGGGGGCGGGTACGAGCAGTACTTC. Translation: CASSLFGAGGGYEQYF.

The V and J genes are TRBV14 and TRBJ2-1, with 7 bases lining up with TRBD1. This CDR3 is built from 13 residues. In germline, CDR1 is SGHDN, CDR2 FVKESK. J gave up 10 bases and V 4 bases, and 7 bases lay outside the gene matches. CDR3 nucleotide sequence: TGTGCCAGCAGCCCTTACAGGGGTGGGGAGCAGTTCTTC. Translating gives CASSPYRGGEQFF.

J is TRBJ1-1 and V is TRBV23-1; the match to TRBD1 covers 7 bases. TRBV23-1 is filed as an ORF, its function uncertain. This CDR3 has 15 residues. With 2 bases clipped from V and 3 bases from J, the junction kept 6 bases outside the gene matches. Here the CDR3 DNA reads TGCGCCAGCAGTCAAAGTCCCCAGGGGGACACTGAAGCTTTCTTT. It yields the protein CASSQSPQGDTEAFF.

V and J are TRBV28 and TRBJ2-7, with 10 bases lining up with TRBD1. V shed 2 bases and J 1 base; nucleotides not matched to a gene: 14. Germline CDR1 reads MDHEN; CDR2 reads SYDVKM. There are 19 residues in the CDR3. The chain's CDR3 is CASSLTLWGTGAPSYEQYF. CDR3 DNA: TGTGCCAGCAGTTTAACCCTTTGGGGGACAGGGGCGCCATCCTACGAGCAGTACTTC.

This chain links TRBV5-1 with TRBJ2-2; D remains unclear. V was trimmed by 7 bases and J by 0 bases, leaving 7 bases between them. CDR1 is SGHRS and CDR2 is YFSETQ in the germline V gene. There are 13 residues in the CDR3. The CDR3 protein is CASQTANTGELFF. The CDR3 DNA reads TGCGCCAGCCAGACTGCGAACACCGGGGAGCTGTTTTTT.

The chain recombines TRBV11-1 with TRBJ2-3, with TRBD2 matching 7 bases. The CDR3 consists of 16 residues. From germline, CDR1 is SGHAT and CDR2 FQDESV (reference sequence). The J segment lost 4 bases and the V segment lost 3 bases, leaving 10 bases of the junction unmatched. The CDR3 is CASSFGGGPSADTQYF. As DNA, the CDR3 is TGTGCCAGCAGCTTCGGGGGAGGGCCCTCGGCAGATACGCAGTATTTT.

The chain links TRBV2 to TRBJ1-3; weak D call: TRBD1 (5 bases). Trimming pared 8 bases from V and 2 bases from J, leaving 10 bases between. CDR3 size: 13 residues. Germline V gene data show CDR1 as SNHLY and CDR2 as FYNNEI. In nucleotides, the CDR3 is TGTGCCAGCCGCAGGGAAACTGGAAACACCATATATTTT. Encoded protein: CASRRETGNTIYF.

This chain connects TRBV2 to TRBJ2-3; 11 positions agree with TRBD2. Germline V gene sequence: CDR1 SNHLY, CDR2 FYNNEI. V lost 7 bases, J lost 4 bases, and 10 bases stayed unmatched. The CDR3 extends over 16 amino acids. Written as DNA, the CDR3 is TGTGCCAGCAACCCGAATAGCGGGAGGGCCTCAGATACGCAGTATTTT. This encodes CASNPNSGRASDTQYF.

In DNA form, the CDR3 reads TGCGCCAGCAGCCAAGGCCGACAGTCGAGTAACTATGGCTACACCTTC. Its translation: CASSQGRQSSNYGYTF. The chain recombines TRBV4-1 with TRBJ1-2, with D possibly TRBD1 on 5 matching bases. Germline CDR1 reads MGHRA; CDR2 reads YSYEKL. The length of the CDR3 is 16 residues. The V end lost 1 base, the J end lost 1 base, and 13 bases lay between the germline ends.

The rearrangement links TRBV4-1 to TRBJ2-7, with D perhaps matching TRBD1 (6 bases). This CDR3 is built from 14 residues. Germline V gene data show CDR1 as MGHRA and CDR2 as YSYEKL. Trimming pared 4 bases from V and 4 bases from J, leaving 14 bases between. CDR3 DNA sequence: TGCGCCAGCAGCCGAGGGGGAGTAGGGTACGAGCAGTACTTC. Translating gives CASSRGGVGYEQYF.

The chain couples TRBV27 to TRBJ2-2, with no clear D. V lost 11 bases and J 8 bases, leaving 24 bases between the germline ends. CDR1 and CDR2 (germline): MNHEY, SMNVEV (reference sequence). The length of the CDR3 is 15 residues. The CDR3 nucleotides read TGTGCCGTACTCTCTAGGCCCCTAACAAGGGGGGAGCTGTTTTTT. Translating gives CAVLSRPLTRGELFF.

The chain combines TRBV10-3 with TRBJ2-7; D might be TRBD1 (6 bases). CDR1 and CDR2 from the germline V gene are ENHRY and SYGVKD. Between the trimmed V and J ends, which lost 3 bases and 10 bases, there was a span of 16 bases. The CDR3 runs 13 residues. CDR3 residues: CAISDRQGYAQYF. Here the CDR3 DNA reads TGTGCCATCAGTGATCGGCAGGGGTATGCCCAGTACTTC.

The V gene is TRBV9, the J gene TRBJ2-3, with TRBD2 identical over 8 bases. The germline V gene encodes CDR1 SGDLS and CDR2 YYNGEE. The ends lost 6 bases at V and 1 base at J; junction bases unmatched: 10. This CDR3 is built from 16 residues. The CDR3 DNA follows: TGTGCCAGCATCGACCTCCTAGCGGGCGGCACAGATACGCAGTATTTT. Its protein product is CASIDLLAGGTDTQYF. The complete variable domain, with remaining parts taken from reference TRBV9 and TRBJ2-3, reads DSGVTQTPKHLITATGQRVTLRCSPRSGDLSVYWYQQSLDQGLQFLIQYYNGEERAKGNILERFSAQQFPDLHSELNLSSLELGDSALYFCASIDLLAGGTDTQYFGPGTRLTVL.

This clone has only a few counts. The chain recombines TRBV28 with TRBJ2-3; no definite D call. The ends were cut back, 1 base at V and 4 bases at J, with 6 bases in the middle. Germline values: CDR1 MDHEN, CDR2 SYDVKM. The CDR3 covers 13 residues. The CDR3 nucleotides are TGTGCCAGCAGTTTATCTATTGCAGATACGCAGTATTTT. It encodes CASSLSIADTQYF.

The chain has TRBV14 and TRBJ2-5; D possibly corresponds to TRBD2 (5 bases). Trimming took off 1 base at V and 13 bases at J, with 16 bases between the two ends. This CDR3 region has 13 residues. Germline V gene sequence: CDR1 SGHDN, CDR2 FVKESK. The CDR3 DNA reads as TGTGCCAGCAGCCAAGGAAACGCGGAGGCCGGGTACTTC. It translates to CASSQGNAEAGYF.

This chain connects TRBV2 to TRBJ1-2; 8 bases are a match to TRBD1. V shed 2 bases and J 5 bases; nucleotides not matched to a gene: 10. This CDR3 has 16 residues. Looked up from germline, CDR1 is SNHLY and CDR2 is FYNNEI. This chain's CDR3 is CASSEPRGGTGYGYTF. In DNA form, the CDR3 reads TGTGCCAGCAGTGAACCGAGGGGGGGGACAGGATATGGCTACACCTTC.

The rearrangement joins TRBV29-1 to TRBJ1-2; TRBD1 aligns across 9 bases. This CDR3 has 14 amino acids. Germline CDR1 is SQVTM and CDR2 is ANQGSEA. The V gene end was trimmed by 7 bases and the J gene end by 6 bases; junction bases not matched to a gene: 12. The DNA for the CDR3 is TGCAGCGCCGAGGACAGGGGTGGTAAGAATGGCTACACCTTC. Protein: CSAEDRGGKNGYTF.

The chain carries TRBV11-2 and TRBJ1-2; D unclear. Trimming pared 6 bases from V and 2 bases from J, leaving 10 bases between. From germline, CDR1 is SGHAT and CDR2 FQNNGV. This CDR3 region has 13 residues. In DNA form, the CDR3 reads TGTGCCAGCAGTTCGTCGAGCAACTATGGCTACACCTTC. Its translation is CASSSSSNYGYTF.

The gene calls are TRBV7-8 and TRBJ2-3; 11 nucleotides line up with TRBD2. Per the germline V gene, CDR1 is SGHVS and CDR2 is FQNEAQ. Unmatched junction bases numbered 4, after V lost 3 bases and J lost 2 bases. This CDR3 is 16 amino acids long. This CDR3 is CASSFSSGGNTDTQYF. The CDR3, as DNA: TGTGCCAGCAGCTTTTCTAGCGGGGGGAACACAGATACGCAGTATTTT.

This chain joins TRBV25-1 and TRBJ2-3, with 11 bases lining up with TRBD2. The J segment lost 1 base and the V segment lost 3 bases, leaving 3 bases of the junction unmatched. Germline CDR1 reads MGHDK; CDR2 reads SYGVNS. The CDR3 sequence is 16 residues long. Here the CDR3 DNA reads TGTGCCAGCAGTGATCTGGGACTAGCGGGCACAGATACGCAGTATTTT. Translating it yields CASSDLGLAGTDTQYF.

The CDR3 DNA sequence: TGCGCCAGCAGCCATCCGCTTCCGGGACTAGCCAAACGGGGGCTGTTTTTT. Translation gives CASSHPLPGLAKRGLFF. The chain couples TRBV4-1 to TRBJ2-2, with 9 bases matching TRBD2. The CDR3 has 17 amino acids. CDR1 and CDR2 from the germline V gene are MGHRA and YSYEKL. Trimming took 3 bases from V and 13 from J; bases not matched to a gene: 18.

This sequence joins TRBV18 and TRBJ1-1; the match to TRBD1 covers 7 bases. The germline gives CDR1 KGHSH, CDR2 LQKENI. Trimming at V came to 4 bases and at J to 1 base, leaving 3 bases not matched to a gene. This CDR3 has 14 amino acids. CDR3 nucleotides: TGTGCCAGCTCACAGGGACAGACGAACACTGAAGCTTTCTTT. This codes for CASSQGQTNTEAFF.

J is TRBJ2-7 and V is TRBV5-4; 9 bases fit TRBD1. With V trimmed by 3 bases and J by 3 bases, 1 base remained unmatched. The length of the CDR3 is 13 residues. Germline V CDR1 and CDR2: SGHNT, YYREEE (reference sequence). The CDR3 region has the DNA TGTGCCAGCAGCTCGGGACAGGGCTACGAGCAGTACTTC. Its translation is CASSSGQGYEQYF.

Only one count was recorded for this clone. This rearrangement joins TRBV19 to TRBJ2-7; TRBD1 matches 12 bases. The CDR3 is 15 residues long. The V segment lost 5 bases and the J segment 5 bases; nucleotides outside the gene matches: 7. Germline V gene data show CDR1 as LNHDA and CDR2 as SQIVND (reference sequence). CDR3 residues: CASSPFGTGGHEQYF. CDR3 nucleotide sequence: TGTGCCAGTAGTCCTTTCGGGACAGGGGGCCACGAGCAGTACTTC.

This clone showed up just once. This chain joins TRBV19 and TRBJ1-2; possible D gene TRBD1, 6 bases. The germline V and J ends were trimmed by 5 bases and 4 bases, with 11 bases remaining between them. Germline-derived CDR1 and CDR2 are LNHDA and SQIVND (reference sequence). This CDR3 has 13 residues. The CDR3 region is CASSSGVIYGYTF. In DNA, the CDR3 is TGTGCCAGTAGTTCAGGGGTGATCTATGGCTACACCTTC.

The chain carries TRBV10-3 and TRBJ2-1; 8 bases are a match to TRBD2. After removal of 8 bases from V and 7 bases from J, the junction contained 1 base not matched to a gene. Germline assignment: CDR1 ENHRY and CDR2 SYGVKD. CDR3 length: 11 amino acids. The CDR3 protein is CAIGGGNEQFF. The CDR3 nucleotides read TGTGCCATCGGCGGGGGGAATGAGCAGTTCTTC.

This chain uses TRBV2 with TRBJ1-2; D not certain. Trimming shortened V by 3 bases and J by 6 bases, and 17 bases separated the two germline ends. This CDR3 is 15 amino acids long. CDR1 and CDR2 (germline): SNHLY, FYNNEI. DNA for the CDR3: TGTGCCAGCAGTGAGCCCATCGGTTACGGAGATGGCTACACCTTC. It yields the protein CASSEPIGYGDGYTF.

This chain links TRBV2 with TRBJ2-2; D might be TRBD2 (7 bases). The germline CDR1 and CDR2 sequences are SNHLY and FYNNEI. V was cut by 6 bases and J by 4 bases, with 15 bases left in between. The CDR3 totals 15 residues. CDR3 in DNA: TGTGCCAGCAGCCCCCGCGGGGGCCGCACCGGGGAGCTGTTTTTT. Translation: CASSPRGGRTGELFF.